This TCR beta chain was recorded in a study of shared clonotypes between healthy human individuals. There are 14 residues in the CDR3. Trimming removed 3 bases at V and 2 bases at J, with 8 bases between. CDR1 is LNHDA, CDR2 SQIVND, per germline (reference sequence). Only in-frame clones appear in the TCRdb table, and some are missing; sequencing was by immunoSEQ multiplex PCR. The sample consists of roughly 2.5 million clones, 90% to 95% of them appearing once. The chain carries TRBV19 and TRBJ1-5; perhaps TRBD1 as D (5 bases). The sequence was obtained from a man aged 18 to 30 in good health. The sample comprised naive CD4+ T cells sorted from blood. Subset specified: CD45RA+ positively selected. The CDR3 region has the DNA TGTGCCAGTAGTATGACAGAGGGCAATCAGCCCCAGCATTTT. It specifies CASSMTEGNQPQHF.